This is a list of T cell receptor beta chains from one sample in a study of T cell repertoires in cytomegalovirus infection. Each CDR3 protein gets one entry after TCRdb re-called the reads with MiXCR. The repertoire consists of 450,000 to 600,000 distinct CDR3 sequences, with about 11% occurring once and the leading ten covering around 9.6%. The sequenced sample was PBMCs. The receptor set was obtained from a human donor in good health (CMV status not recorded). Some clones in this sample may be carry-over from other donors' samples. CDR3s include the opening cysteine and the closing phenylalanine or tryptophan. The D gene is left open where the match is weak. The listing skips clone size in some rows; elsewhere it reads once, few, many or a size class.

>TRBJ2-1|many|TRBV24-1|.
TGTGCCACCAGTGGGTCGGGGGCCAATGAGCAGTTCTTC
CATSGSGANEQFF
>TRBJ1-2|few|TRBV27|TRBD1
TGTGCCAGCAGTTTCGGACAGGGGAGAACGGGCTACACCTTC
CASSFGQGRTGYTF
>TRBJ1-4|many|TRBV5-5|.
TGTGCCAGCAGCCCTTCCAGGGAAACTAATGAAAAACTGTTTTTT
CASSPSRETNEKLFF
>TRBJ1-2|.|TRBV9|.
TGTGCCAGCAGCGCCCTGGCAGGGGACTATGGCTACACCTTC
CASSALAGDYGYTF
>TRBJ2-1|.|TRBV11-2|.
TGTGCCAGCAGCTTAGATAGCAGGTCGATATACAATGAGCAGTTCTTC
CASSLDSRSIYNEQFF
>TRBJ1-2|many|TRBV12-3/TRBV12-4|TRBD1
TGTGCCAGCAGTGACAGGGACTATGGCTACACCTTC
CASSDRDYGYTF
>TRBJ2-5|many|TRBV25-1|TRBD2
TGTGCCAGCAGTGAACCGGGGGGGCCGGAGACCCAGTACTTC
CASSEPGGPETQYF
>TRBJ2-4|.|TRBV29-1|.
TGCAGCGTTTCGGACAGACTAGCCAAAAACATTCAGTACTTC
CSVSDRLAKNIQYF
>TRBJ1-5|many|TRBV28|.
TGTGCCAGCAGTGGTCCACGGGGCAATCAGCCCCAGCATTTT
CASSGPRGNQPQHF
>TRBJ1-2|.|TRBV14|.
TGTGCCAGCAGCCAATCCCCAAGGGTTAACTATGGCTACACCTTC
CASSQSPRVNYGYTF
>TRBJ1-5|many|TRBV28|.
TGTGCCAGCAGCACAGGAGGGGATAGCAATCAGCCCCAGCATTTT
CASSTGGDSNQPQHF
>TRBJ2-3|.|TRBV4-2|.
TGTGCCAGCAGCCAAGATATTGCCAGAAGAGCAGATACGCAGTATTTT
CASSQDIARRADTQYF
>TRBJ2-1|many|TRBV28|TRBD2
TGTGCCAGCAGTCCTCCAGGGACTAGCGGAAATGAGCAGTTCTTC
CASSPPGTSGNEQFF
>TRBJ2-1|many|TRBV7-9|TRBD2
TGTGCCAGCAGCACAGACGGCCAGAGACTAGCGGGAGAGGCCTACAATGAGCAGTTCTTC
CASSTDGQRLAGEAYNEQFF
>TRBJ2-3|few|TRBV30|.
TGTGCCTACACATCTCGGGAAGATACGCAGTATTTT
CAYTSREDTQYF
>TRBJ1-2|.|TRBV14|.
TGTGCCAGCAGCCAAGATGGGCGAGGGCAGCTGTTCTATGGCTACACCTTC
CASSQDGRGQLFYGYTF
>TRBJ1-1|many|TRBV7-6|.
TGTGCCAGCAGCTCGCCCGGTAGGGTGACTGAAGCTTTCTTT
CASSSPGRVTEAFF
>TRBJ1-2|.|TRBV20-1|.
TGCAGTGCTAGAGCAGGGACGGCGCAACTCTATGGAGGCTACACCTTC
CSARAGTAQLYGGYTF
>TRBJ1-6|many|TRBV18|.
TGTGCCAGCTCACCAACGGGCAGGGACTCGTCCCTCCACTTT
CASSPTGRDSSLHF